Shown below are 12 T cell receptor beta chains from a single sample sequenced in a study of early T cells in non-severe SARS-CoV-2 infection. One entry per CDR3 protein, called by TCRdb with MiXCR from the 5' RACE reads. The repertoire holds fewer than 100,000 distinct CDR3 sequences, with about 16% as singletons. Input material: whole blood. These receptors all come from an adult who was a healthcare worker with PCR-confirmed SARS-CoV-2 infection or an uninfected control (not recorded which).

The chain couples TRBV6-1 to TRBJ2-7, with TRBD1 as a possible D gene (5 bases). The V end lost 5 bases, the J end lost 5 bases, and 19 bases lay between the germline ends. Looked up from germline, CDR1 is MNHNS and CDR2 is SASEGT. This CDR3 has 15 residues. CDR3: CASSLTVGRGDEQYF. In nucleotides, the CDR3 is TGTGCCAGCAGTCTGACAGTGGGGCGAGGTGACGAGCAGTACTTC.

The V gene is TRBV5-1, the J gene TRBJ2-1; 8 bases are shared with TRBD2. The J segment lost 4 bases and the V segment lost 3 bases, leaving 6 bases of the junction unmatched. Germline CDR1 reads SGHRS; CDR2 reads YFSETQ. The CDR3 extends over 15 amino acids. The CDR3: CASSSLAARYNEQFF. In nucleotides, the CDR3 is TGCGCCAGCAGCTCACTAGCGGCGAGATACAATGAGCAGTTCTTC.

This clonotype was seen a few times. The V and J genes are TRBV11-2 and TRBJ1-2; D gene unclear. The germline gives CDR1 SGHAT, CDR2 FQNNGV. Trimming pared 5 bases from V and 4 bases from J, leaving 14 bases between. The CDR3 extends over 14 amino acids. CDR3 protein: CASSPLAGVYGYTF. In DNA, the CDR3 is TGTGCCAGCAGCCCTCTTGCCGGGGTCTATGGCTACACCTTC.

The chain employs TRBV12-3 or TRBV12-4 and TRBJ1-5, with 8 bases identical to TRBD1. The CDR3 length is 18 residues. V gave up 3 bases and J gave up 4 bases; unmatched junction bases: 14. The chain's CDR3 is CASSFWGQVGKGNQPQHF. The CDR3 nucleotides are TGTGCCAGCAGTTTTTGGGGACAGGTGGGGAAGGGGAATCAGCCCCAGCATTTT.

The gene calls are TRBV7-8 and TRBJ1-2, with D hard to call. The CDR3 is 14 residues long. Germline assignment: CDR1 SGHVS and CDR2 FQNEAQ. V was trimmed by 4 bases and J by 4 bases, leaving 13 bases between them. The CDR3 here is CASSSGGRGYGYTF. The CDR3, as DNA: TGTGCCAGCAGCTCCGGAGGGCGCGGCTATGGCTACACCTTC. The full variable domain, rest sourced from reference TRBV7-8 and TRBJ1-2, is GAGVSQSPRYKVAKRGQDVALRCDPISGHVSLFWYQQALGQGPEFLTYFQNEAQLDKSGLPSDRFFAERPEGSVSTLKIQRTQQEDSAVYLCASSSGGRGYGYTFGSGTRLTVV.

This clonotype was found many times. The V and J genes are TRBV29-1 and TRBJ2-7; 8 nucleotides match TRBD1. The V gene's germline CDR1 is SQVTM and CDR2 ANQGSEA. The CDR3 length is 11 residues. V trimming: 6 bases; J trimming: 6 bases; junction bases outside the gene matches: 4. The CDR3 DNA reads as TGCAGCGTATCCGGGACAGGCGAGCAGTACTTC. This encodes CSVSGTGEQYF.

This clonotype has more than one count but fewer than ten. The V call is TRBV11-2, the J call TRBJ2-1; no clear D. CDR3 length: 12 amino acids. V was shortened by 1 base and J by 10 bases, with 8 bases between the two germline ends. Germline V gene lookup returns CDR1 SGHAT and CDR2 FQNNGV. The CDR3: CASSLVAAEQFF. For the CDR3, the DNA is TGTGCCAGCAGCTTAGTGGCGGCAGAGCAGTTCTTC.

The V call is TRBV7-6, the J call TRBJ1-1, with D tentatively TRBD1 (6 bases). Germline CDR1 and CDR2: SGHVS and FNYEAQ. The V and J ends lost 4 bases and 5 bases respectively, with 23 bases between them. This CDR3 region has 17 residues. The CDR3 region is CASSSPVRGWASTEAFF. CDR3 nucleotide sequence: TGTGCCAGCAGCTCGCCGGTGAGGGGGTGGGCGAGTACTGAAGCTTTCTTT.

In DNA, the CDR3 is TGTGCCAGCAGCCCAAGGGGGTTTTCTGGAAACACCATATATTTT. Translation: CASSPRGFSGNTIYF. The V and J genes are TRBV7-6 and TRBJ1-3; the D gene is possibly TRBD1 (6 bases). The length of the CDR3 is 15 residues. Trimming stripped 5 bases from V and 1 base from J, with 12 bases between. Germline CDR1 SGHVS, CDR2 FNYEAQ. Drawing the rest from reference TRBV7-6 and TRBJ1-3, the complete variable domain is GAGVSQSPRYKVTKRGQDVALRCDPISGHVSLYWYRQALGQGPEFLTYFNYEAQQDKSGLPNDRFSAERPEGSISTLTIQRTEQRDSAMYRCASSPRGFSGNTIYFGEGSWLTVV.

The chain carries TRBV5-1 and TRBJ2-7; D not certain. The CDR3 has 14 residues. The germline V gene encodes CDR1 SGHRS and CDR2 YFSETQ. V was pared by 0 bases and J by 0 bases, with 7 bases between. The CDR3: CASSLDVSSYEQYF. Written as DNA, the CDR3 is TGCGCCAGCAGCTTGGATGTCAGCTCCTACGAGCAGTACTTC.

This clonotype was detected many times. The genes are TRBV9 and TRBJ1-1, with 9 bases fitting TRBD1. The J segment lost 8 bases and the V segment lost 4 bases, leaving 12 bases of the junction unmatched. The CDR3 runs to 15 residues. Germline CDR1 and CDR2: SGDLS and YYNGEE. CDR3 in DNA: TGTGCCAGCAGCCCGTCGTCCCGGGACAGGGCCGAAGCTTTCTTT. It specifies CASSPSSRDRAEAFF.

The rearrangement uses TRBV9 and TRBJ2-2; D is ambiguous. This CDR3 region has 16 residues. The germline CDR1 and CDR2 sequences are SGDLS and YYNGEE. The V end lost 0 bases, the J end lost 3 bases, and 12 bases lay between the germline ends. The CDR3 loop reads CASSVELGLHTGELFF. The DNA of the CDR3 is TGTGCCAGCAGCGTAGAGTTAGGCCTACACACCGGGGAGCTGTTTTTT.